Listed here are 32 T cell receptor beta chains from one sample, sequenced in a study of breast tumors, draining lymph nodes, adjacent tissues (dated by TCRdb to about 2016). Libraries came from multiplex PCR. Sequencing instrument: Illumina HiSeq 2000. Clones were called with MiXCR by TCRdb after fastp trimmed the public reads at Q25, and only in-frame beta chains were retained. CDR3 protein sequences are deduplicated, and each keeps its most common genes and DNA. For this sample there are several thousand distinct CDR3 sequences; around 42% appear just once. 14% of the sample lies in the top ten. The specimen was tumor-adjacent breast tissue. These TCRs come from a female donor with breast cancer. Some clones in this sample may be carry-over from other donors' samples.

This clonotype showed up many times. V usage is TRBV4-1 and J usage is TRBJ2-1; 8 nucleotides align to TRBD2. V was clipped by 3 bases and J by 7 bases; unmatched bases: 11. Germline values: CDR1 MGHRA, CDR2 YSYEKL. The CDR3 totals 16 residues. Here the CDR3 reads CASSQLAAGEWNEQFF. DNA for the CDR3: TGCGCCAGCAGCCAGTTGGCAGCGGGAGAATGGAATGAGCAGTTCTTC.

Many counts were recorded for this clonotype. The gene calls are TRBV18 and TRBJ1-2; D is possibly TRBD1 (5 bases). The CDR3 is 14 residues long. The V end lost 3 bases, the J end lost 4 bases, and 12 bases lay between the germline ends. CDR1 is KGHSH, CDR2 LQKENI, per germline. CDR3 protein: CASSPKSGRYGYTF. In DNA form, the CDR3 reads TGTGCCAGCTCACCCAAGTCAGGGCGCTATGGCTACACCTTC.

This chain uses TRBV7-2 with TRBJ2-3; TRBD2 matches at 7 bases. The junction had 12 bases not matched to a gene; V was cut back by 3 bases and J by 3 bases. The CDR3 is made up of 17 amino acids. The germline V gene has CDR1 SGHTA and CDR2 FQGNSA. CDR3 residues: CASSFNHLAGETDTQYF. The CDR3 DNA sequence: TGTGCCAGCAGCTTCAATCACTTAGCGGGTGAAACAGATACGCAGTATTTT.

This clonotype has at least ten counts. J is TRBJ2-7 and V is TRBV28; 7 bases align to TRBD2. Germline V gives CDR1 MDHEN, CDR2 SYDVKM. V lost 5 bases and J lost 3; bases outside the gene matches: 7. The CDR3 loop spans 14 amino acids. This chain's CDR3 is CASSGGGANYEQYF. The CDR3 DNA follows: TGTGCCAGCAGTGGGGGAGGGGCCAACTACGAGCAGTACTTC.

On this clonotype itself: The conserved final phenylalanine or tryptophan is absent from the CDR3, which likely points to a read error. The rearrangement joins TRBV7-3 to TRBJ2-2; the D is unclear. This CDR3 has 12 residues. Germline V gene lookup returns CDR1 SGHTA and CDR2 FQGTGA. The CDR3 loop is CASSTDTRELFL. CDR3 nucleotides: TGTGCCAGCAGCACCGACACCAGGGAGCTGTTTTTA.

This chain uses TRBV19 with TRBJ2-7; TRBD2 matches at 7 bases. The germline V gene has CDR1 LNHDA and CDR2 SQIVND (reference sequence). With V trimmed by 5 bases and J by 3 bases, 4 bases remained unmatched. The CDR3 runs to 13 residues. Written as DNA, the CDR3 is TGTGCCAGTAGTCTAGCGGATGACTACGAGCAGTACTTC. This sequence encodes CASSLADDYEQYF.

The rearrangement joins TRBV2 to TRBJ2-1; tentatively, D is TRBD2 (11 bases). This CDR3 is 19 amino acids long. The germline V and J ends were trimmed by 6 bases and 8 bases, with 32 bases remaining between them. Germline loops: CDR1 SNHLY, CDR2 FYNNEI. The CDR3 loop reads CASSQGQGKSSGRGHEQFF. CDR3 DNA: TGTGCCAGCAGCCAGGGACAGGGGAAGAGTAGCGGGAGGGGTCATGAGCAGTTCTTC.

The chain carries TRBV20-1 and TRBJ2-1; no reliable D call. The CDR3 covers 13 residues. The V gene's germline CDR1 is DFQATT and CDR2 SNEGSKA (reference sequence). Trimming took off 0 bases at V and 7 bases at J, with 10 bases between the two ends. Here the CDR3 DNA reads TGCAGTGCTAGAGATAGAGGTAGAAATGAGCAGTTCTTC. It yields the protein CSARDRGRNEQFF.

This clonotype has more than one count but fewer than ten. The chain links TRBV6-5 to TRBJ2-3; TRBD2 might be the D (6 bases). Trimming removed 0 bases from V and 5 bases from J, with 18 bases in between. Germline CDR1 MNHEY, CDR2 SVGAGI. The CDR3 extends over 17 amino acids. DNA of the CDR3: TGTGCCAGCAGTTACTCCGCTAGCGCTATCGAGGGAGATACGCAGTATTTT. Amino acid sequence: CASSYSASAIEGDTQYF.

The chain couples TRBV5-1 to TRBJ2-7, with TRBD2 matching over 11 bases. The CDR3 has 17 amino acids. The germline CDR1 and CDR2 sequences are SGHRS and YFSETQ. J lost 0 bases, V lost 3 bases, and 8 bases had no gene match. The CDR3 DNA follows: TGCGCCAGCAGCTCGGGACTAGCGGATGCTAGCTCCTACGAGCAGTACTTC. Translated: CASSSGLADASSYEQYF.

By sample fraction, this clonotype is medium-sized (0.01 to 0.1%). V and J are TRBV20-1 and TRBJ2-1; no reliable D call. With 2 bases removed from V and 3 bases from J, the gap between germline ends came to 11 bases. The germline CDR1 and CDR2 sequences are DFQATT and SNEGSKA (reference sequence). This CDR3 is built from 14 residues. CDR3 in amino acids: CSARRGSDYNEQFF. In nucleotides, the CDR3 is TGCAGTGCTAGACGTGGGTCGGACTACAATGAGCAGTTCTTC.

The rearrangement uses TRBV15 and TRBJ1-2; D uncertain. Trimming removed 1 base at V and 4 bases at J, with 10 bases between. This CDR3 is 14 amino acids long. Germline lookup yields CDR1 LNHNV and CDR2 YYDKDF (reference sequence). The CDR3 DNA reads as TGTGCCACCAGCAGAGGGCCCGGCCCCTATGGCTACACCTTC. Its translation is CATSRGPGPYGYTF.

This clonotype has at least ten counts. This could be a read error, since a much larger clone is one nucleotide away. This sequence joins TRBV20-1 and TRBJ2-1; 8 nucleotides agree with TRBD2. The V gene's germline CDR1 is DFQATT and CDR2 SNEGSKA (reference sequence). This CDR3 has 13 amino acids. J lost 6 bases, V lost 6 bases, and 7 bases had no gene match. CDR3 DNA: TGCAGTGCACCGGGACTAGGGGCCAATGAGCAGTTCTTC. Translating gives CSAPGLGANEQFF.

This clonotype is medium-sized within its sample. This chain links TRBV20-1 with TRBJ2-1; D perhaps matches TRBD2 (5 bases). CDR1 and CDR2 from the germline V gene are DFQATT and SNEGSKA (reference sequence). CDR3 length: 14 amino acids. V lost 0 bases, J lost 5 bases, and 11 bases lay in between. The CDR3 protein is CSARDELGHNEQFF. CDR3 coding DNA: TGCAGTGCTAGAGATGAACTAGGGCACAATGAGCAGTTCTTC.

This clonotype was seen repeatedly, ten times or more. CDR3 bases: TGTGCCAGCAGCTTAAACCCCCCCCTCCATCCTCGGTACTCTGGGGCCAACGTCCTGACTTTC. Translating it yields CASSLNPPLHPRYSGANVLTF. This chain connects TRBV7-3 to TRBJ2-6; D uncertain. Trimming pared 1 base from V and 0 bases from J, leaving 22 bases between. Germline V lookup: CDR1 SGHTA, CDR2 FQGTGA. CDR3 length: 21 residues.

This clonotype is classed as medium-sized. V gene TRBV11-2 combines with J gene TRBJ1-2; no firm D call. Germline V gene sequence: CDR1 SGHAT, CDR2 FQNNGV. V lost 2 bases to trimming and J lost 4 bases, with 11 bases between them. The CDR3 has 14 amino acids. The CDR3 loop is CASSLSGPSYGYTF. CDR3 bases: TGTGCCAGCAGCTTATCGGGTCCGAGCTATGGCTACACCTTC.

This clonotype was detected ten times or more. The chain recombines TRBV5-1 with TRBJ2-1; 8 bases are a match to TRBD2. From germline, CDR1 is SGHRS and CDR2 YFSETQ. V was pared by 3 bases and J by 6 bases, with 11 bases of the junction left unmatched. The CDR3 has 16 residues. The CDR3 region has the DNA TGCGCCAGCAGCTGGGGCCCGGGACTAGAAGGCAATGAGCAGTTCTTC. It translates to CASSWGPGLEGNEQFF.

This clonotype has only a few counts. V is TRBV5-8 and J is TRBJ1-1; D is ambiguous. V dropped 4 bases and J dropped 5 bases, with 15 bases sitting between them. The length of the CDR3 is 14 residues. Germline values: CDR1 SGHTS, CDR2 YDEGEE. The CDR3 loop reads CASSPRMMGTEAFF. The CDR3 region has the DNA TGTGCCAGCAGCCCACGAATGATGGGAACTGAAGCTTTCTTT.

Relative to its sample, this clonotype is medium-sized. The J gene is TRBJ2-7, the V gene TRBV5-8, with 11 bases identical to TRBD2. The CDR3 sequence is 14 residues long. CDR1 and CDR2 from the germline V gene are SGHTS and YDEGEE. V shed 6 bases and J 6 bases; nucleotides not matched to a gene: 8. This CDR3 is CASTIAGGGGEQYF. The CDR3 coding sequence is TGTGCCAGCACCATAGCGGGAGGGGGTGGCGAGCAGTACTTC.

This clonotype qualifies as medium-sized. The chain couples TRBV5-1 to TRBJ2-1; 16 bases line up with TRBD2. Germline lookup yields CDR1 SGHRS and CDR2 YFSETQ. V trimming: 5 bases; J trimming: 6 bases; junction bases outside the gene matches: 14. This CDR3 has 19 residues. Here the CDR3 DNA reads TGCGCCAGCAGGGACTCCGGGACTAGCGGGAGGGGCCGGGTCAATGAGCAGTTCTTC. This gives the protein CASRDSGTSGRGRVNEQFF.

A note on this clonotype: One junction end disagrees with the germline gene, perhaps due to a read error. The chain carries TRBV7-9 and TRBJ2-1; 8 bases agree with TRBD2. The CDR3 sequence is 15 residues long. Germline values: CDR1 SEHNR, CDR2 FQNEAQ (reference sequence). The CDR3 reads CACSLAGGSTTERFF. The CDR3 region has the DNA TGTGCCTGCAGCTTGGCGGGGGGATCTACAACTGAGCGGTTCTTC.

CDR3 bases: TGTGCCAGCAGCTGGACTAGCGGGGGAGGCACAGATACGCAGTATTTT. Translation: CASSWTSGGGTDTQYF. This sequence joins TRBV7-6 and TRBJ2-3; 13 bases map to TRBD2. The V gene end was trimmed by 4 bases and the J gene end by 1 base; junction bases not matched to a gene: 2. The CDR3 has 16 amino acids. Germline CDR1 and CDR2: SGHVS and FNYEAQ.

About this clonotype itself: Mismatch with germline at one junction end may stem from a read error. The gene calls are TRBV20-1 and TRBJ2-3; the D is unclear. CDR1 is DFQATT, CDR2 SNEGSKA, per germline (reference sequence). This CDR3 comprises 14 residues. The CDR3: CSASLIAGTHTQYF. The CDR3 coding sequence is TGCAGTGCTAGCCTCATAGCTGGCACACATACGCAGTATTTT.

This rearrangement joins TRBV20-1 to TRBJ1-6; tentative D call: TRBD1 (6 bases). V was pared by 2 bases and J by 6 bases, with 11 bases between. The germline CDR1 and CDR2 sequences are DFQATT and SNEGSKA (reference sequence). CDR3 length: 14 residues. This CDR3 is CSARSRGGNSPLHF. The CDR3 DNA sequence: TGCAGTGCTAGATCCAGGGGAGGTAATTCACCCCTCCACTTT.

This clonotype is large by share. This chain joins TRBV19 and TRBJ2-1; 9 nucleotides align to TRBD1. The V and J ends lost 9 bases and 8 bases, in that order; junction bases with no gene match: 8. Germline assignment: CDR1 LNHDA and CDR2 SQIVND (reference sequence). The length of the CDR3 is 13 residues. The CDR3 is CASGTGLIDEQFF. DNA for the CDR3: TGTGCCAGCGGGACAGGGTTGATAGATGAGCAGTTCTTC.

The chain has TRBV6-1 and TRBJ1-6; no reliable D call. CDR3 length: 15 amino acids. CDR1 and CDR2 from the germline V gene are MNHNS and SASEGT. V lost 1 base to trimming and J lost 5 bases, with 9 bases between them. CDR3 loop: CASSEGDGNNSPLHF. DNA for the CDR3: TGTGCCAGCAGTGAAGGAGACGGCAATAATTCACCCCTCCACTTT.

This clonotype was seen repeatedly, ten times or more. The V gene is TRBV6-4, the J gene TRBJ2-6; D call uncertain. V was clipped by 0 bases and J by 0 bases, with 6 bases between them. There are 16 residues in the CDR3. Germline loops: CDR1 MRHNA, CDR2 SNTAGT. The CDR3 DNA reads TGTGCCAGCAGTGACTCGCCGGACTCTGGGGCCAACGTCCTGACTTTC. Its protein is CASSDSPDSGANVLTF.

Of note for this clonotype: One end of the junction is discordant with germline, which a read error may explain. The chain carries TRBV29-1 and TRBJ2-7; possibly TRBD1 for D (5 bases). Germline lookup yields CDR1 SQVTM and CDR2 ANQGSEA. The CDR3 totals 14 residues. The DNA of the CDR3 is TGCAGCATAACCGGGCCCAGGGCCACCTACGAGCGGTACTTC. Amino acids: CSITGPRATYERYF.

Turning to this clonotype: The CDR3 does not end in the conserved phenylalanine or tryptophan, so this is likely a read error. The V gene is TRBV10-3, the J gene TRBJ1-5; D uncertain. The germline V gene has CDR1 ENHRY and CDR2 SYGVKD. The V end lost 0 bases, the J end lost 2 bases, and 8 bases lay between the germline ends. This CDR3 has 15 amino acids. CDR3 protein: CAISESIEGNQPQHL. The CDR3 nucleotides read TGTGCCATCAGTGAGTCTATAGAAGGCAATCAGCCCCAGCATCTT.

The chain joins TRBV2 to TRBJ1-2; D may be TRBD1 (6 bases). Trimming removed 5 bases from V and 6 bases from J, with 10 bases in between. CDR3 length: 12 residues. Per germline, CDR1 SNHLY and CDR2 FYNNEI. The CDR3 DNA sequence: TGTGCCAGCAGTTTACAGGGTAATGGCTACACCTTC. This sequence encodes CASSLQGNGYTF.

The chain recombines TRBV5-1 with TRBJ1-4; perhaps TRBD1 as D (5 bases). Trimming pared 6 bases from V and 6 bases from J, leaving 18 bases between. Germline CDR1 and CDR2: SGHRS and YFSETQ. This CDR3 is built from 15 residues. The DNA for the CDR3 is TGCGCCAGCACCAGAAACAGGTGGACTGATGAAAAACTGTTTTTT. Translated: CASTRNRWTDEKLFF.

The gene calls are TRBV6-2 or TRBV6-3 and TRBJ1-1; 9 bases fit TRBD1. Trimming removed 5 bases from V and 5 bases from J; junction bases left unmatched: 6. Germline V gives CDR1 MNHEY, CDR2 SVGEGT. The CDR3 runs 14 residues. The CDR3 coding sequence is TGTGCCAGCAGTGACGGACAGGGGTGGACTGAAGCTTTCTTT. Its translation: CASSDGQGWTEAFF.